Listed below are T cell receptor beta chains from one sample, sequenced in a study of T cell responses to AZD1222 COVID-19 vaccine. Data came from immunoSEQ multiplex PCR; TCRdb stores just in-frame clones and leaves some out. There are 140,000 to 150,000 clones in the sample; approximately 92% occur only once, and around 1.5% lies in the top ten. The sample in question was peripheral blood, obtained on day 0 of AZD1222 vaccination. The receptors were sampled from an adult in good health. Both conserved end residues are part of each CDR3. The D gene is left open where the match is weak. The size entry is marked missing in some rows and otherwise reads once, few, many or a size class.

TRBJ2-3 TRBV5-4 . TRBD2 TGTGCCAGCAGCTATACACTAGCGGGAGCTAATACGCAGTATTTT CASSYTLAGANTQYF
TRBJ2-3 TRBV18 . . TGTGCCAGCTCACCCGCACTAGCAGGCACAGATACGCAGTATTTT CASSPALAGTDTQYF
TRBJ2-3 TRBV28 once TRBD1 TGTGCCAGCAGTGGGTGGGACAGACTATACACAGATACGCAGTATTTT CASSGWDRLYTDTQYF
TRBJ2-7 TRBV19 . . TGTGCCAGTTCCAGGTGGCTAGCGCCGAACTACGAGCAGTACTTC CASSRWLAPNYEQYF
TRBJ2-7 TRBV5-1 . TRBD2 TGCGCCAGCAGCTTGGCCGGGGGACTAGCATACGAGCAGTACTTC CASSLAGGLAYEQYF
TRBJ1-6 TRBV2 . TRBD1 TGTGCCAGCAGCTACTCAGGACAGGGAAGATCACCCCTCCACTTT CASSYSGQGRSPLHF
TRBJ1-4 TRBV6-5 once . TGTGCCAGCAGTTACCCGGGAACTAATGAAAATCTGTTTTTT CASSYPGTNENLFF
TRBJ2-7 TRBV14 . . TGTGCCAGCAGCCACAGAAACGGCTACGAGCAGTACTTC CASSHRNGYEQYF
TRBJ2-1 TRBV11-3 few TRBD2 TGTGCCAGCAGCTTACGACTAGCGGGGCCAAGCTCCTACAATGAGCAGTTCTTC CASSLRLAGPSSYNEQFF
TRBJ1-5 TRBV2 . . TGTGCCAGCAGTGAAAACTTTGGGCCCCAGCATTTT CASSENFGPQHF
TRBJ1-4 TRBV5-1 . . TGCGCCAGCAGCCTCGGGATACAGGGAACTAATGAAAAACTGTTTTTT CASSLGIQGTNEKLFF
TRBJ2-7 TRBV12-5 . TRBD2 TGTGCTAGTGGAAAAGCGGGACTCTCCTACGAGCAGTACTTC CASGKAGLSYEQYF
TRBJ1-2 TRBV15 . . TGTGCCACCAGCAGAGATAGGGGGACCTATGGCTACACCTTC CATSRDRGTYGYTF
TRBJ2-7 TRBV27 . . TGTGCCAGCAGCCAGGGGCTCTCCTACGAGCAGTACTTC CASSQGLSYEQYF
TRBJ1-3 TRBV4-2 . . TGTGCCAGCAGCCAAGTGAGGCGTGACTCTGGAAACACCATATATTTT CASSQVRRDSGNTIYF
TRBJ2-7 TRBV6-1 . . TGTGCCAGCAGTGAACAGTACGGCTCCTACGAGCAGTACTTC CASSEQYGSYEQYF
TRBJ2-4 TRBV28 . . TGTGCCAGCAGTGCCCGGGATTTTCGGTACCTAGCCAAAAACATTCAGTACTTC CASSARDFRYLAKNIQYF
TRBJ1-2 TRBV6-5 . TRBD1 TGTGCCAGCGTCGACAGGGTCTATGGCTACACCTTC CASVDRVYGYTF
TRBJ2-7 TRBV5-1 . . TGCGCCAGCAGCTTGTGGAGAAGCTCCTACGAGCAGTACTTC CASSLWRSSYEQYF
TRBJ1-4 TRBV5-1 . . TGCGCCAGCAGCTTGGGTGGGGGGAGTGAAAAACTGTTTTTT CASSLGGGSEKLFF
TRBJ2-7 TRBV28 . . TGTGCCAGCACCGACCTCTACGAGCAATACTTC CASTDLYEQYF
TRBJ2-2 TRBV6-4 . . TGTGCCAGCAGTGACTCGGTACCCGGGGAGCTGTTTTTT CASSDSVPGELFF
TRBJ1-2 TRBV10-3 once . TGTGCCATCAGGGGGCTATATGGCTACACCTTC CAIRGLYGYTF
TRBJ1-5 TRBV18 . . TGTGCCAGCTCACCCCAGGGGTCAGTCGGACTGCCCCAGCATTTT CASSPQGSVGLPQHF
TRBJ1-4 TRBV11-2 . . TGTGCCAGCAGCAATAACGGGAATAATGAAAAACTGTTTTTT CASSNNGNNEKLFF
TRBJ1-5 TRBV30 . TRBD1 TGTGCCTGGAGTGTAAAGGGCGGCCAGGGGGCCCAGCATTTT CAWSVKGGQGAQHF